Presented here are 5 T cell receptor beta chains from one specimen sequenced in a study of cytomegalovirus exposure and HLA in healthy donors. Researchers ran the PCR with 60 Vbeta and 13 Jbeta primers. The table came from immunoSEQ multiplex PCR; TCRdb's copy has only in-frame clones and leaves some out. This repertoire shows about 170,000 clones, more than 60% found once; its top ten account for approximately 1.5%. Sequenced material: PBMCs. The origin of the receptors is a woman in her 30s in good health and CMV-seropositive.

With respect to this clone: This CDR3 fails to terminate in the conserved phenylalanine or tryptophan, so it likely reflects a read error. It is unclear where the CDR3 begins or ends on the DNA, so no DNA is shown, and the CDR3 is as TCRdb lists it. V and J are TRBV6-5 and TRBJ1-2; the D call of TRBD1 is as the table states it, not checked on the DNA. The CDR3 length equals 13 residues, ends included. The germline gives CDR1 MNHEY, CDR2 SVGAGI. CDR3 protein: CASSLHRDSKNGL.

This clone was counted a single time. This chain links TRBV19 with TRBJ1-5, with 9 bases lining up with TRBD1. Trimming removed 8 bases from V and 6 bases from J; junction bases left unmatched: 11. CDR1 and CDR2 from the germline V gene are LNHDA and SQIVND (reference sequence). This CDR3 has 15 amino acids. In nucleotides, the CDR3 is TGTGCCAGTTGCCTCGGGGACAGGGACGGTCAGCCCCAGCATTTT. This gives the protein CASCLGDRDGQPQHF.

In this sample, this clone turned up a few times. The V gene is TRBV6-1, the J gene TRBJ2-1; 7 nucleotides match TRBD1. Germline trimming cut 7 bases from V and 2 bases from J; bases unmatched to any gene: 2. Germline V gives CDR1 MNHNS, CDR2 SASEGT. The CDR3 covers 13 residues. Here the CDR3 reads CASITGAYNEQFF. Here the CDR3 DNA reads TGTGCCAGCATAACAGGGGCCTACAATGAGCAGTTCTTC.

The chain joins TRBV6-1 to TRBJ1-5, with D perhaps TRBD1 (6 bases). This CDR3 region has 13 residues. The V and J ends lost 8 bases and 4 bases respectively, with 12 bases between them. The V gene's germline CDR1 is MNHNS and CDR2 SASEGT. The CDR3 region is CASVRGLNQPQHF. The CDR3 coding sequence is TGTGCCAGCGTCAGGGGATTAAATCAGCCCCAGCATTTT.

This sequence joins TRBV27 and TRBJ1-5; TRBD1 might be the D (5 bases). V dropped 6 bases and J dropped 2 bases, with 20 bases sitting between them. This CDR3 contains 17 residues. CDR1 and CDR2 from the germline V gene are MNHEY and SMNVEV (reference sequence). The CDR3 is CASRQEAGTGGNQPQHF. In DNA, the CDR3 is TGTGCCAGCAGACAAGAAGCAGGCACAGGTGGCAATCAGCCCCAGCATTTT.